Sequencing of this T cell receptor beta chain was carried out in a study of T cell responses to AZD1222 COVID-19 vaccine. Study results and limitations: Repertoires were obtained solely post-peak T cell response. Distributed over spike, vaccine-associated CD4 TCRs predominated at 160-218 and 743-854. Increased Spike-specific TCR breadth and depth were observed after two AZD1222 doses.

The data were produced by immunoSEQ multiplex PCR, yet TCRdb's version contains in-frame clones alone and is incomplete. This table holds about 110,000 clones, about nine tenths found once. Germline V gives CDR1 MNHEY, CDR2 SVGAGI. This CDR3 is 14 amino acids long. V was pared by 7 bases and J by 1 base, with 5 bases of the junction left unmatched. Pooling of second doses given at about 4 or about 12 weeks was done. With regard to this clone: The antigen is not known.

This specimen was peripheral blood, taken 28 days after the second AZD1222 dose. This receptor was taken from an adult who received the AZD1222 COVID-19 vaccine. V usage is TRBV6-5 and J usage is TRBJ1-1; TRBD1 matches 8 bases. CDR3: CASTPDRANTEAFF. The DNA for the CDR3 is TGTGCCAGCACTCCGGACAGGGCGAACACTGAAGCTTTCTTT.